These T cell receptor beta chains were read from a single sample in a study of CD8 T cells in Susac syndrome. TCRdb passed the immunoSEQ multiplex PCR reads through MiXCR, listing each CDR3 protein once. The table lists hundreds of thousands of distinct CDR3 sequences, roughly 93% of them singletons. Sequenced: CD4+ T cells from PBMCs. The receptors derive from a human donor with multiple sclerosis. Both conserved end residues are part of each CDR3. The D gene is left open where the match is weak. Part of the rows lack a size; the others show once, few, many or a class for expanded clones.

>TRBJ2-5|.|TRBV29-1|.
CSVDIARGETQYF
TGCAGCGTTGATATCGCCAGAGGAGAGACCCAGTACTTC
>TRBJ1-2|.|TRBV3-1|once
CASSQNEGSGYTF
TGTGCCAGCAGCCAAAATGAAGGGTCTGGCTACACCTTC
>TRBJ1-1|.|TRBV25-1|.
CASSPHSGGSPMNTEAFF
TGTGCCAGCAGTCCCCACTCGGGGGGCTCCCCGATGAACACTGAAGCTTTCTTT
>TRBJ2-5|TRBD2|TRBV11-2|.
CASSSPGLGRETQYF
TGTGCCAGCAGCTCACCGGGACTAGGTCGGGAGACCCAGTACTTC
>TRBJ2-3|.|TRBV6-6|.
CASSTRLAADTQYF
TGTGCCAGCAGTACGCGACTTGCGGCAGATACGCAGTATTTT
>TRBJ2-7|TRBD1|TRBV19|.
CASSPSGQRTYEQYF
TGTGCCAGTAGTCCCTCGGGACAGCGTACCTACGAGCAGTACTTC
>TRBJ1-2|TRBD1|TRBV5-6|.
CASSLDRVDYGYTF
TGTGCCAGCAGCTTAGACAGGGTTGACTATGGCTACACCTTC
>TRBJ2-2|TRBD2|TRBV23-1|.
CASNIAGGNTGELFF
TGCGCCAGCAATATTGCGGGGGGGAACACCGGGGAGCTGTTTTTT
>TRBJ2-7|.|TRBV29-1|.
CSVAPSGGGYEQYF
TGCAGCGTCGCTCCTTCAGGGGGGGGCTACGAGCAGTACTTC
>TRBJ2-3|TRBD2|TRBV30|.
CAWMLAGASTDTQYF
TGTGCCTGGATGCTAGCGGGGGCCAGCACAGATACGCAGTATTTT
>TRBJ2-2|TRBD1|TRBV7-2|.
CASSLTGGATGELFF
TGTGCCAGCAGCCTTACAGGGGGCGCGACCGGGGAGCTGTTTTTT
>TRBJ2-5|TRBD1|TRBV29-1|.
CSVVPQGAGTQYF
TGCAGCGTTGTACCCCAGGGGGCTGGGACCCAGTACTTC
>TRBJ2-4|.|TRBV5-4|.
CASSLVSSDIQYF
TGTGCCAGCAGCTTGGTTAGCAGTGACATTCAGTACTTC
>TRBJ1-4|.|TRBV2|.
CASLTGVYEKLFF
TGTGCCAGCCTCACCGGGGTCTATGAAAAACTGTTTTTT
>TRBJ1-6|.|TRBV29-1|.
CSDPGANSPLHF
TGCAGCGATCCAGGGGCAAATTCACCCCTCCACTTT
>TRBJ2-1|TRBD2|TRBV11-1|.
CASSSWSVSGSSYNEQFF
TGTGCCAGCAGCTCCTGGTCCGTGAGCGGGAGCTCCTACAATGAGCAGTTCTTC
>TRBJ1-5|.|TRBV27|.
CASSSDRRSNQPQHF
TGTGCCAGCAGTTCGGACAGAAGAAGCAATCAGCCCCAGCATTTT
>TRBJ2-6|.|TRBV30|once
CAWSVGGAGANVLTF
TGTGCCTGGAGTGTAGGAGGGGCTGGGGCCAACGTCCTGACTTTC
>TRBJ1-3|.|TRBV30|once
CALQGGNTIYF
TGTGCTCTCCAAGGGGGAAACACCATATATTTT
>TRBJ2-5|TRBD2|TRBV5-1|.
CASSLSSGGPQETQYF
TGCGCCAGCAGCTTATCTAGCGGGGGTCCGCAAGAGACCCAGTACTTC
>TRBJ2-7|.|TRBV6-6|.
CASSFRPGGYEQYF
TGTGCCAGCAGTTTCCGGCCCGGGGGCTACGAGCAGTACTTC
>TRBJ2-5|TRBD1|TRBV7-7|.
CASSPDRGLRETQYF
TGTGCTAGCAGCCCAGACAGGGGGCTAAGGGAGACCCAGTACTTC
>TRBJ2-3|.|TRBV30|.
CAWSVTDTQYF
TGTGCCTGGAGTGTCACAGATACGCAGTATTTT
>TRBJ2-5|.|TRBV7-9|.
CASSLSSGPWETQYF
TGTGCCAGCAGCTTATCCTCCGGGCCTTGGGAGACCCAGTACTTC
>TRBJ1-5|TRBD1|TRBV30|.
CAWRTGGDQPQHF
TGTGCCTGGAGGACAGGGGGCGATCAGCCCCAGCATTTT
>TRBJ1-2|.|TRBV20-1|.
CSARFVANYGYTF
TGCAGTGCTAGATTTGTGGCTAACTATGGCTACACCTTC
>TRBJ2-3|.|TRBV12-5|.
CASGSGAVQDTQYF
TGTGCTAGTGGTTCCGGGGCGGTGCAAGATACGCAGTATTTT
>TRBJ2-1|.|TRBV14|.
CASSQVPSFLGPYSYNEQFF
TGTGCCAGCAGCCAAGTACCGTCGTTTTTAGGACCTTACTCCTACAATGAGCAGTTCTTC
>TRBJ2-3|TRBD2|TRBV30|.
CALQRERGPDTQYF
TGTGCCTTGCAGCGGGAGCGGGGCCCAGATACGCAGTATTTT
>TRBJ2-5|TRBD2|TRBV13|.
CASSPTSGGPGGETQYF
TGTGCCAGCAGCCCAACTAGCGGGGGGCCCGGAGGCGAGACCCAGTACTTC
>TRBJ2-3|.|TRBV29-1|.
CSAPSDTQYF
TGCAGCGCCCCGTCCGATACGCAGTATTTT
>TRBJ1-6|.|TRBV20-1|.
CSARGQRDNSPLHF
TGCAGTGCTAGAGGACAGCGGGATAATTCACCCCTCCACTTT
>TRBJ2-2|.|TRBV9|.
CASSVASGAANTGELFF
TGTGCCAGCAGCGTAGCTTCCGGGGCCGCGAACACCGGGGAGCTGTTTTTT
>TRBJ1-2|.|TRBV12-3/TRBV12-4|.
CASTPDRANYGYTF
TGTGCCAGCACCCCGGACAGAGCTAACTATGGCTACACCTTC
>TRBJ1-6|.|TRBV28|.
CASSQAGTHLHF
TGTGCCAGCAGTCAGGCCGGGACGCACCTCCACTTT
>TRBJ2-3|TRBD2|TRBV20-1|once
CSASMGLAGGTDTQYF
TGCAGTGCTAGTATGGGGCTAGCGGGGGGCACAGATACGCAGTATTTT
>TRBJ1-2|.|TRBV25-1|.
CASSEEGDRGYTF
TGTGCCAGCAGTGAGGAAGGCGATAGGGGCTACACCTTC
>TRBJ2-7|.|TRBV20-1|.
CSANLIDSYEQYF
TGCAGTGCTAACCTCATCGACTCCTACGAGCAGTACTTC
>TRBJ2-5|.|TRBV7-2|.
CASSLEAERAQYF
TGTGCCAGCAGCTTAGAGGCCGAAAGGGCCCAGTACTTC
>TRBJ1-2|TRBD1|TRBV16|.
CASSRTTGDLRGYTF
TGTGCCAGCAGCCGGACGACAGGGGATCTCCGTGGCTACACCTTC
>TRBJ2-1|TRBD1|TRBV24-1|.
CATSDPTGETYNEQFF
TGTGCCACCAGTGACCCGACAGGGGAAACCTACAATGAGCAGTTCTTC
>TRBJ2-2|.|TRBV7-9|.
CASSFREVNTGELFF
TGTGCCAGCAGCTTCAGGGAAGTGAACACCGGGGAGCTGTTTTTT
>TRBJ1-1|.|TRBV10-3|.
CAIRNGTTEAFF
TGTGCCATCAGGAACGGGACAACTGAAGCTTTCTTT
>TRBJ2-5|TRBD2|TRBV7-8|.
CASSATSGQETQYF
TGTGCCAGCAGCGCGACTAGCGGCCAAGAGACCCAGTACTTC
>TRBJ1-5|TRBD1|TRBV15|.
CATSIGTGLQPQHF
TGTGCCACCAGCATTGGGACAGGATTGCAGCCCCAGCATTTT
>TRBJ1-5|.|TRBV12-5|.
CASGPPGTPNQPQHF
TGTGCTAGTGGTCCCCCGGGGACACCCAATCAGCCCCAGCATTTT
>TRBJ2-5|TRBD2|TRBV23-1|.
CASSQSGLGETQYF
TGCGCCAGCAGTCAATCAGGACTAGGGGAGACCCAGTACTTC